This T cell receptor (beta chain) was sequenced for a study of OX40 agonist ivuxolimab in advanced cancers. Trimming removed 4 bases from V and 7 bases from J; junction bases left unmatched: 13. This CDR3 is built from 16 residues. Germline values: CDR1 SGHNT, CDR2 YENEEA. Data came from immunoSEQ multiplex PCR; TCRdb stores just in-frame clones and leaves some out. In the table there are 77,000 or so clones, under 85% of which are singletons. Material: CD4+ or CD8+ T cells sorted from blood, obtained in a trial of the OX40 agonist ivuxolimab. This TCR came from an adult with an advanced solid tumor such as melanoma, head and neck, liver or kidney cancer. The chain joins TRBV11-3 to TRBJ2-1; 7 bases map to TRBD2. Written as DNA, the CDR3 is TGTGCCAGCAGCTCCGGCGGGAGCGGGAAGGGAAATGAGCAGTTCTTC. It specifies CASSSGGSGKGNEQFF.